Listed below are T cell receptor beta chains from one sample, sequenced in a study of T cell responses to AZD1222 COVID-19 vaccine. The method was immunoSEQ multiplex PCR; TCRdb's version includes in-frame clones alone and lacks a portion of them. The table records 100,000 to 150,000 clones, 80% to 95% of them present only once. The sample was peripheral blood, taken 28 days after the second AZD1222 dose. The receptors were gathered from an adult who received the AZD1222 COVID-19 vaccine. Each CDR3 is given with its conserved first and last residue. D genes are given only for firm matches. Clone sizes are given selectively: once, few, many, or a class where the clone is expanded.

-	TRBV24-1	TRBJ2-4	-	CATTEEDGIAKNIQYF	TGTGCCACCACCGAGGAGGACGGAATAGCCAAAAACATTCAGTACTTC
TRBD1	TRBV27	TRBJ1-2	once	CASSRGGRGPQLAYGWAF	TGTGCCAGCAGTCGAGGGGGGAGGGGGCCACAACTCGCTTATGGCTGGGCCTTC
-	TRBV5-1	TRBJ2-3	-	CASSIGPDTQYF	TGCGCCAGCAGCATCGGGCCAGATACGCAGTATTTT
-	TRBV25-1	TRBJ1-2	-	CASSEEGGYTF	TGTGCCAGCAGTGAAGAGGGTGGCTACACCTTC
-	TRBV5-1	TRBJ1-5	-	CASSPGGGNQPQHF	TGCGCCAGCAGCCCCGGGGGCGGCAATCAGCCCCAGCATTTT
-	TRBV11-2	TRBJ2-7	-	CASSFRLEGFDEQYF	TGTGCCAGCAGCTTCCGACTAGAGGGATTCGACGAGCAGTACTTC
-	TRBV2	TRBJ1-1	-	CASTPSLGFF	TGTGCCAGCACCCCCAGCTTAGGGTTCTTT
-	TRBV19	TRBJ1-5	-	CASSMPGQSNQPQHF	TGTGCCAGTAGTATGCCGGGTCAGAGCAATCAGCCCCAGCATTTT
-	TRBV10-3	TRBJ1-2	-	CAISEYSNYGYTF	TGTGCCATCAGTGAGTACAGTAACTATGGCTACACCTTC
-	TRBV28	TRBJ1-1	-	CASRFGKPPEAFF	TGTGCCAGCAGGTTTGGTAAGCCCCCTGAAGCTTTCTTT
-	TRBV27	TRBJ1-4	-	CASSRQGTTNEKLFF	TGTGCCAGCAGTCGTCAGGGAACCACTAATGAAAAACTGTTTTTT
-	TRBV4-2	TRBJ1-4	-	CASSQENEKLFF	TGTGCCAGCAGCCAAGAGAATGAAAAACTGTTTTTT
TRBD2	TRBV5-4	TRBJ2-3	-	CASSEELAGGPDTQYF	TGTGCCAGCAGCGAAGAACTAGCGGGAGGGCCAGATACGCAGTATTTT
-	TRBV5-1	TRBJ1-2	-	CASSADRYYTF	TGCGCCAGCAGCGCAGACCGATACTACACCTTC
-	TRBV27	TRBJ2-5	-	CASRNRDTETQYF	TGTGCCAGCAGGAACCGGGATACAGAGACCCAGTACTTC
-	TRBV6-5	TRBJ1-3	-	CATIISGNTIYF	TGTGCCACCATTATTTCCGGAAACACCATATATTTT
-	TRBV2	TRBJ2-3	-	CASSEGWGSTDTQYF	TGTGCCAGCAGTGAAGGGTGGGGGAGCACAGATACGCAGTATTTT
-	TRBV15	TRBJ2-2	-	CATSRDLGSTGELFF	TGTGCCACCAGCAGAGATTTGGGGAGCACCGGGGAGCTGTTTTTT
TRBD2	TRBV6-1	TRBJ2-5	-	CASSEFTSGAETQYF	TGTGCCAGCAGTGAATTTACTAGCGGGGCCGAGACCCAGTACTTC
TRBD1	TRBV6-5	TRBJ1-1	-	CASSWANRDREAFF	TGTGCCAGCAGTTGGGCCAACCGGGACAGGGAAGCTTTCTTT
-	TRBV2	TRBJ1-4	once	CASSDWTGEFGKLFF	TGTGCCAGCAGCGACTGGACGGGGGAGTTCGGAAAACTGTTTTTT
-	TRBV19	TRBJ1-1	-	CASSSWIYTEAFF	TGTGCCAGTAGTAGTTGGATTTACACTGAAGCTTTCTTT
-	TRBV6-5	TRBJ2-7	-	CASSYSVSSYEQYF	TGTGCCAGCAGTTACTCGGTGAGCTCCTACGAGCAGTACTTC
-	TRBV4-2	TRBJ1-1	-	CASSPEGRTNTEAFF	TGTGCCAGCAGCCCCGAAGGCAGGACGAACACTGAAGCTTTCTTT
-	TRBV19	TRBJ1-1	-	CASSILRAGTEAFF	TGTGCCAGTAGTATACTCCGGGCGGGTACTGAAGCTTTCTTT
-	TRBV10-3	TRBJ1-4	-	CAISEDSSTNEKLFF	TGTGCCATCAGTGAGGACAGTTCAACTAATGAAAAACTGTTTTTT
-	TRBV6-2/TRBV6-3	TRBJ1-1	-	CASSSLDGFTEAFF	TGTGCCAGCAGTTCCCTCGACGGATTCACTGAAGCTTTCTTT
-	TRBV5-1	TRBJ1-4	-	CASSLEGSTRPNEKLFF	TGCGCCAGCAGCTTGGAGGGGAGCACACGGCCGAATGAAAAACTGTTTTTT
TRBD1	TRBV27	TRBJ2-7	-	CASSTDRGFSYEQYF	TGTGCCAGCAGCACCGACAGGGGATTTTCCTACGAGCAGTACTTC
TRBD1	TRBV7-2	TRBJ1-2	-	CASSFQGQRGYTF	TGTGCCAGCAGCTTCCAGGGACAGAGGGGCTACACCTTC
-	TRBV7-2	TRBJ2-7	-	CAVRSGAPGEQYF	TGTGCCGTTCGCTCGGGGGCGCCGGGGGAGCAGTACTTC
TRBD1	TRBV28	TRBJ2-5	-	CASSWGGARGFETQYF	TGTGCCAGCAGTTGGGGTGGTGCCAGGGGGTTTGAGACCCAGTACTTC
TRBD1	TRBV28	TRBJ2-7	-	CASRTGTYEQYF	TGTGCCAGCAGGACAGGGACCTACGAGCAGTACTTC
-	TRBV6-5	TRBJ1-2	-	CASSWAWGAVYGYTF	TGTGCCAGCAGTTGGGCGTGGGGCGCAGTTTATGGCTACACCTTC
-	TRBV7-8	TRBJ2-2	-	CASSFRRREGTGELFF	TGTGCCAGCAGCTTCAGGAGACGCGAAGGCACCGGGGAGCTGTTTTTT
-	TRBV11-2	TRBJ1-1	-	CASSLGSNTEAFF	TGTGCCAGCAGCTTAGGTTCGAACACTGAAGCTTTCTTT
-	TRBV19	TRBJ1-1	-	CASSTRQSQVVEAFF	TGTGCCAGTAGTACCCGACAGTCTCAAGTTGTTGAAGCTTTCTTT
TRBD1	TRBV6-1	TRBJ1-2	-	CASSEGAGGPPWGYTF	TGTGCCAGCAGTGAGGGGGCAGGGGGCCCCCCTTGGGGCTACACCTTC
-	TRBV28	TRBJ1-1	-	CASSLQSRIDEAFF	TGTGCCAGCAGCTTACAATCCAGGATCGACGAAGCTTTCTTT
-	TRBV5-8	TRBJ2-5	-	CASRAGGPAQYF	TGTGCCAGCAGGGCAGGGGGGCCGGCCCAGTACTTC
-	TRBV28	TRBJ2-3	-	CASRGSLGTDTQYF	TGTGCCAGCAGAGGATCCCTCGGCACAGATACGCAGTATTTT
-	TRBV6-5	TRBJ1-2	-	CASRYGRIYGYTF	TGTGCCAGCAGATACGGACGGATCTATGGCTACACCTTC
-	TRBV7-9	TRBJ2-5	-	CASSSPVPPQETQYF	TGTGCCAGCAGCTCCCCGGTCCCCCCCCAAGAGACCCAGTACTTC
-	TRBV19	TRBJ1-5	-	CASSITGNQPQHF	TGTGCCAGTAGTATCACAGGGAACCAGCCCCAGCATTTT
TRBD1	TRBV7-9	TRBJ1-2	-	CASSLRGPIYGYTF	TGTGCCAGCAGCTTGAGGGGGCCCATCTATGGCTACACCTTC
-	TRBV3-1/TRBV3-2	TRBJ2-6	-	CASSLGNGANVLTF	TGTGCCAGCAGCCTAGGGAATGGGGCCAACGTCCTGACTTTC
TRBD1	TRBV4-2	TRBJ1-6	-	CASSHGQGRNSPLHF	TGTGCCAGCAGCCACGGACAGGGGAGAAATTCACCCCTCCACTTT
TRBD1	TRBV5-5	TRBJ1-3	-	CASSAGTGGNTIYF	TGTGCCAGCAGCGCGGGGACAGGGGGAAACACCATATATTTT
-	TRBV5-1	TRBJ2-7	-	CASSLAGTLEQYF	TGCGCCAGCAGCTTGGCGGGGACATTAGAGCAGTACTTC
-	TRBV28	TRBJ1-5	-	CASTDRGYATGNQPQHF	TGTGCCAGCACCGACAGAGGTTACGCAACGGGCAATCAGCCCCAGCATTTT